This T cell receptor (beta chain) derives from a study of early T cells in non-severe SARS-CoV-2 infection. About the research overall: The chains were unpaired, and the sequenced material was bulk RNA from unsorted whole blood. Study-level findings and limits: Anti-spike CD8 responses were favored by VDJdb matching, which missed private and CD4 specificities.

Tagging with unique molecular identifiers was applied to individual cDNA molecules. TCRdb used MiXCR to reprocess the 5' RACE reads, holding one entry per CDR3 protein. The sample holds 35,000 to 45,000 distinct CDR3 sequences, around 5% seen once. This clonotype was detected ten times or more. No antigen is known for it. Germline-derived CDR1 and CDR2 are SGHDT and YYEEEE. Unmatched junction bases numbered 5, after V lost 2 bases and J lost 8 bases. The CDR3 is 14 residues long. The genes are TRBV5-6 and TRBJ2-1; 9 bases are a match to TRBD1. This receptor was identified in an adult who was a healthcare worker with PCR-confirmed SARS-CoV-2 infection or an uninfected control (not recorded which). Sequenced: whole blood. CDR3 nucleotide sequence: TGTGCCAGCAGCTTAGGGACAGGGTTTTATGAGCAGTTCTTC. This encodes CASSLGTGFYEQFF.